The 30 T cell receptor beta chains presented below share a single source sample, sequenced in a study of shared clonotypes between healthy human individuals. Clones were read by immunoSEQ multiplex PCR, and TCRdb kept only the in-frame ones, dropping some. The sample shows about 2.2 million clones, 93% of them seen only once. CD45RO-negative cells were positively selected for CCR7, leaving out terminally differentiated effector memory CD45RA+ cells. Sequencing was performed on naive CD8+ T cells from PBMCs. The receptors here all came from a man aged 18 to 29 in good health. Some clones in this sample may be carry-over from other donors' samples.

The V and J genes are TRBV9 and TRBJ2-7, with 12 bases identical to TRBD1. V was pared by 4 bases and J by 3 bases, with 5 bases of the junction left unmatched. In germline, CDR1 is SGDLS, CDR2 YYNGEE. This CDR3 has 15 residues. The chain's CDR3 is CASSPWDRGLYEQYF. CDR3 DNA: TGTGCCAGCAGCCCCTGGGACAGGGGGCTCTACGAGCAGTACTTC.

This clone was seen a single time. The genes are TRBV27 and TRBJ1-2; D not certain. The CDR3 sequence is 13 residues long. Trimming took 5 bases from V and 8 from J, leaving 15 bases between them. Germline loops: CDR1 MNHEY, CDR2 SMNVEV (reference sequence). This CDR3 is CASSVSPEGGYTF. CDR3 nucleotide sequence: TGTGCCAGCAGTGTCTCCCCCGAGGGAGGCTACACCTTC.

The table lists this clone with a count of one. The V and J genes are TRBV27 and TRBJ2-5, with 12 bases aligning to TRBD1. Trimming took 4 bases from V and 5 from J; bases not matched to a gene: 2. CDR1 and CDR2 from the germline V gene are MNHEY and SMNVEV (reference sequence). The CDR3 contains 14 residues. CDR3 residues: CASSWDRGLETQYF. CDR3 coding DNA: TGTGCCAGCAGTTGGGACAGGGGGCTTGAGACCCAGTACTTC.

The chain has TRBV11-2 and TRBJ2-7; possibly TRBD1 or TRBD2 for D (5 bases each). Germline values: CDR1 SGHAT, CDR2 FQNNGV. V lost 4 bases to trimming and J lost 7 bases, with 17 bases between them. The CDR3 covers 14 residues. This CDR3 reads CASSSLGRILEQYF. CDR3 in DNA: TGTGCCAGCAGCTCCTTGGGACGGATCCTTGAGCAGTACTTC.

This rearrangement joins TRBV10-3 to TRBJ2-5, with 7 bases aligning to TRBD2. The J call is doubtful: the DNA matches TRBJ2-7 better. The CDR3 is 13 amino acids. The germline gives CDR1 ENHRY, CDR2 SYGVKD. CDR3: CAIKGGSYVEQYF. CDR3 bases: TGTGCCATCAAGGGAGGGTCCTACGTCGAGCAGTACTTC.

This sequence joins TRBV10-1 and TRBJ2-2; D perhaps matches TRBD2 (5 bases). V lost 3 bases and J 0 bases, leaving 11 bases between the germline ends. The CDR3 loop spans 16 amino acids. CDR1 and CDR2 (germline): WNHNN, SYGVQD (reference sequence). CDR3 nucleotide sequence: TGCGCCAGCAGTGACAGGATTAGCGCGAACACCGGGGAGCTGTTTTTT. Its protein is CASSDRISANTGELFF.

Points on this clone: This sample also contains other DNA sequences that code for the same CDR3. The genes are TRBV4-1 and TRBJ1-1; D gene uncertain. The CDR3 has 13 amino acids. The germline gives CDR1 MGHRA, CDR2 YSYEKL. Trimming shortened V by 4 bases and J by 2 bases, and 8 bases separated the two germline ends. This CDR3 is CASSLVRNTEAFF. DNA for the CDR3: TGCGCCAGCAGCCTCGTTAGAAACACTGAAGCTTTCTTT.

This chain joins TRBV27 and TRBJ1-2; TRBD1 might be the D (5 bases). This CDR3 comprises 12 residues. Germline V gives CDR1 MNHEY, CDR2 SMNVEV (reference sequence). V gave up 6 bases and J gave up 7 bases, with 12 bases separating them. The CDR3 spells CASRAGGAGYTF. In nucleotides, the CDR3 is TGTGCCAGCAGGGCGGGGGGAGCTGGCTACACCTTC.

This chain joins TRBV5-8 and TRBJ2-1; the match to TRBD2 covers 7 bases. Looked up from germline, CDR1 is SGHTS and CDR2 is YDEGEE. This CDR3 has 15 residues. V gave up 2 bases and J gave up 6 bases; unmatched junction bases: 8. This CDR3 is CASSLFAGEGNEQFF. The CDR3 coding sequence is TGTGCCAGCAGCTTATTCGCGGGAGAAGGCAATGAGCAGTTCTTC.

With respect to this clone: The sample contains more than one DNA sequence encoding this CDR3. The rearrangement joins TRBV4-1 to TRBJ2-7; TRBD1 might be the D (6 bases). The CDR3 has 14 residues. The germline V and J ends were trimmed by 4 bases and 1 base, with 11 bases remaining between them. In germline, CDR1 is MGHRA, CDR2 YSYEKL. The CDR3 coding sequence is TGCGCCAGCAGCCCCAGGACAGTTTCCTACGAGCAGTACTTC. Its translation is CASSPRTVSYEQYF.

The V gene is TRBV7-9, the J gene TRBJ1-1; weak D call: TRBD1 (6 bases). The CDR3 has 16 amino acids. Per germline, CDR1 SEHNR and CDR2 FQNEAQ (reference sequence). V was clipped by 5 bases and J by 3 bases, with 19 bases between them. The CDR3 here is CASSPLVGAVDTEAFF. The CDR3 DNA sequence: TGTGCCAGCAGCCCCCTAGTGGGGGCGGTAGACACTGAAGCTTTCTTT.

The chain recombines TRBV4-3 with TRBJ1-2; the D is unclear. Germline loops: CDR1 LGHNA, CDR2 YSLEER. Trimming removed 1 base from V and 5 bases from J, with 11 bases in between. CDR3 size: 14 residues. The CDR3 DNA is TGCGCCAGCAGCCAAGGCCAGGCAGGTTATGGCTACACCTTC. Translated, it gives CASSQGQAGYGYTF.

The J gene is TRBJ1-6, the V gene TRBV5-8, with a weak D call TRBD1 (5 bases). The CDR3 spans 17 residues. Germline CDR1 reads SGHTS; CDR2 reads YDEGEE. V shed 0 bases and J shed 5 bases, with 15 bases lying between them. In nucleotides, the CDR3 is TGTGCCAGCAGCTTGGAGGCAGGGAGGCCGAATAATTCACCCCTCCACTTT. It codes for CASSLEAGRPNNSPLHF.

In its sample, this clone was seen a few times. V usage is TRBV28 and J usage is TRBJ1-2; D not resolved. Germline CDR1 MDHEN, CDR2 SYDVKM. The CDR3 runs 12 residues. The germline V and J ends were trimmed by 5 bases and 5 bases, with 9 bases remaining between them. The CDR3 DNA reads TGTGCCAGCAGTCCCCACACGTATGGCTACACCTTC. It yields the protein CASSPHTYGYTF.

The rearrangement links TRBV15 to TRBJ2-1; perhaps TRBD1 as D (7 bases). Germline V CDR1 and CDR2: LNHNV, YYDKDF (reference sequence). With 3 bases removed from V and 7 bases from J, the gap between germline ends came to 10 bases. The CDR3 loop spans 13 amino acids. The CDR3 DNA reads TGTGCCACCAGCAGGGAGGGGGCGAATGAGCAGTTCTTC. Encoded protein: CATSREGANEQFF.

The V and J genes are TRBV28 and TRBJ2-7; D is undetermined. The germline gives CDR1 MDHEN, CDR2 SYDVKM. Trimming removed 3 bases at V and 3 bases at J, with 12 bases between. The length of the CDR3 is 14 residues. The CDR3 loop is CASSFDTANYEQYF. The CDR3 nucleotides read TGTGCCAGCAGTTTCGACACGGCGAACTACGAGCAGTACTTC.

The chain links TRBV10-3 to TRBJ2-2; 7 bases fit TRBD1. Germline V CDR1 and CDR2: ENHRY, SYGVKD. Trimming at V came to 7 bases and at J to 5 bases, leaving 7 bases not matched to a gene. The CDR3 sequence is 14 residues long. DNA of the CDR3: TGTGCCATCACTTACGGGACAGCTACCGGGGAGCTGTTTTTT. Translating it yields CAITYGTATGELFF.

The chain carries TRBV30 and TRBJ2-7; perhaps TRBD1 as D (6 bases). Germline lookup yields CDR1 GTSNPN and CDR2 SVGIG (reference sequence). The CDR3 length is 14 residues. V lost 5 bases to trimming and J lost 4 bases, with 18 bases between them. CDR3 nucleotide sequence: TGTGCCTGGTGCCTCCCAGGGGTAGGGTACGAGCAGTACTTC. Translated: CAWCLPGVGYEQYF.

V gene TRBV27 combines with J gene TRBJ1-1, with D maybe TRBD1 (5 bases). There are 15 residues in the CDR3. V lost 3 bases to trimming and J lost 0 bases, with 11 bases between them. The V gene's germline CDR1 is MNHEY and CDR2 SMNVEV (reference sequence). The CDR3 nucleotides are TGTGCCAGCAGTTTGGGAGGACATATGAACACTGAAGCTTTCTTT. It codes for CASSLGGHMNTEAFF.

Here the CDR3 reads CASAEELAGGANVLTF. CDR3 in DNA: TGTGCCAGTGCCGAAGAACTAGCGGGAGGGGCCAACGTCCTGACTTTC. V gene TRBV19 combines with J gene TRBJ2-6, with TRBD2 identical over 10 bases. Looked up from germline, CDR1 is LNHDA and CDR2 is SQIVND (reference sequence). The CDR3 covers 16 residues. J was trimmed by 4 bases and V by 8 bases; bases with no gene match: 8.

The CDR3 reads CASSALQGAMDTQYF. The CDR3 coding sequence is TGTGCCAGCAGCGCACTACAGGGGGCAATGGATACGCAGTATTTT. The genes are TRBV9 and TRBJ2-3, with 9 bases lining up with TRBD1. The CDR3 covers 15 residues. Germline CDR1 and CDR2: SGDLS and YYNGEE. Losses at the gene ends were 3 bases for V and 6 bases for J; bases not matched to a gene: 8.

The rearrangement uses TRBV28 and TRBJ1-1, with 11 bases lining up with TRBD1. Germline CDR1 and CDR2: MDHEN and SYDVKM. Germline trimming cut 3 bases from V and 5 bases from J; bases unmatched to any gene: 5. The CDR3 has 15 residues. CDR3 loop: CASSLDRGRRTEAFF. For the CDR3, the DNA is TGTGCCAGCAGTTTGGACAGGGGGCGAAGGACTGAAGCTTTCTTT.

This clone was recorded once. CDR3 sequence reads: CASSSSGGQLSYEQYF. The CDR3 region has the DNA TGTGCCAGCAGTTCTTCAGGGGGCCAACTCTCCTACGAGCAGTACTTC. The chain employs TRBV27 and TRBJ2-7; 8 bases map to TRBD1. After removal of 4 bases from V and 0 bases from J, the junction contained 8 bases not matched to a gene. CDR1 is MNHEY, CDR2 SMNVEV, per germline (reference sequence). This CDR3 region has 16 residues.

V is TRBV7-6 and J is TRBJ2-1, with D perhaps TRBD2 (5 bases). CDR3 length: 13 amino acids. Trimming took 0 bases from V and 10 from J, leaving 10 bases between them. CDR1 SGHVS and CDR2 FNYEAQ come from the germline V gene. In DNA form, the CDR3 reads TGTGCCAGCAGCTTAGCGGCGACTACCGAGCAGTTCTTC. Translated: CASSLAATTEQFF.

The table lists this clone with a count of one. The J gene is TRBJ2-3, the V gene TRBV11-2; 8 nucleotides align to TRBD2. With V trimmed by 4 bases and J by 5 bases, 11 bases remained unmatched. The CDR3 spans 16 residues. The germline gives CDR1 SGHAT, CDR2 FQNNGV. CDR3 in DNA: TGTGCCAGCAGCTCGACTAGCGCTAAGTGGCGAGATACGCAGTATTTT. Protein: CASSSTSAKWRDTQYF.

This sequence joins TRBV7-3 and TRBJ2-3; D remains unclear. With 5 bases removed from V and 2 bases from J, the gap between germline ends came to 11 bases. This CDR3 comprises 14 residues. The germline CDR1 and CDR2 sequences are SGHTA and FQGTGA. CDR3 in amino acids: CASSLAGNTDTQYF. In DNA form, the CDR3 reads TGTGCCAGCAGCCTCGCCGGTAACACAGATACGCAGTATTTT.

V and J are TRBV6-5 and TRBJ2-7; 7 bases agree with TRBD2. This CDR3 is 13 amino acids long. J was trimmed by 5 bases and V by 3 bases; bases with no gene match: 4. Germline assignment: CDR1 MNHEY and CDR2 SVGAGI. The CDR3, as DNA: TGTGCCAGCAGTTATGGGGGGGAGGACGAGCAGTACTTC. It is translated as CASSYGGEDEQYF.

This clone has just one count. This chain connects TRBV28 to TRBJ1-2, with D uncertain. This CDR3 contains 16 residues. Germline assignment: CDR1 MDHEN and CDR2 SYDVKM. Trimming took off 4 bases at V and 2 bases at J, with 17 bases between the two ends. The CDR3 DNA reads TGTGCCAGCAGTTCAAACACATTAAACGAGAACTATGGCTACACCTTC. As protein: CASSSNTLNENYGYTF.

The rearrangement links TRBV6-5 to TRBJ1-1, with a weak D call TRBD1 (5 bases). This CDR3 is built from 15 residues. Germline lookup yields CDR1 MNHEY and CDR2 SVGAGI. The ends were cut back, 0 bases at V and 3 bases at J, with 11 bases in the middle. The CDR3 reads CASSYSIGADTEAFF. The CDR3 DNA follows: TGTGCCAGCAGTTACTCAATTGGGGCGGACACTGAAGCTTTCTTT.

The V call is TRBV27, the J call TRBJ2-7; perhaps TRBD1 as D (6 bases). CDR3 length equals 12 residues. The V gene's germline CDR1 is MNHEY and CDR2 SMNVEV (reference sequence). The V and J ends lost 8 bases and 0 bases respectively, with 8 bases between them. The CDR3 coding sequence is TGTGCCAGCGGACAGAACTCCTACGAGCAGTACTTC. Translated, it gives CASGQNSYEQYF.